Here is one T cell receptor beta chain with its context. The sample comes from a study of shared T cell receptors in the human thymus. Sequencing was performed with immunoSEQ multiplex PCR; in TCRdb, only in-frame clones are kept and a portion is missing. This sample has 700,000 or so clones, with 80% to 90% found just once. Per germline, CDR1 SGHDT and CDR2 YYEEEE. The ends lost 3 bases at V and 7 bases at J; junction bases unmatched: 7. The CDR3 length is 14 residues. A further study also used this sample, focusing on human thymus T cells. As that study records: Resected material from corrective heart surgery provided the thymus tissue analysed. Within thymic and blood repertoires, V and J gene usage appeared to be biased.

This receptor was taken from a girl under three years old with a congenital heart defect. Material for sequencing was thymocytes. The V call is TRBV5-6, the J call TRBJ1-5; 7 nucleotides agree with TRBD1. CDR3 sequence (DNA): TGTGCCAGCAGCTCCAGGGGACAGCGGCAGCCCCAGCATTTT. It codes for CASSSRGQRQPQHF. Full variable domain (missing parts from reference TRBV5-6 and TRBJ1-5): DAGVTQSPTHLIKTRGQQVTLRCSPKSGHDTVSWYQQALGQGPQFIFQYYEEEERQRGNFPDRFSGHQFPNYSSELNVNALLLGDSALYLCASSSRGQRQPQHFGDGTRLSIL.